Shown below are 15 T cell receptor beta chains from a single sample sequenced in a study of human T cells and chemical hapten exposure. Time point denoted: patch test 3, about 24 weeks after DPC sensitization. Treatment noted: therapeutic diphenylcyclopropenone sensitization with weekly scalp DPC. TCRdb redid the calling of the RACE reads with MiXCR, one entry per CDR3 protein. The profile shows around 27,000 distinct CDR3 sequences, more than 5% of them singletons. Specimen: whole blood, collected in connection with sensitization to the hapten diphenylcyclopropenone (DPC). The origin of the receptors is a man aged 25 to 40 with alopecia areata. Some clones in this sample may be carry-over from other donors' samples.

The rearrangement uses TRBV24-1 and TRBJ1-5, with a possible D match to TRBD1 (5 bases). CDR3 length: 13 amino acids. Per germline, CDR1 KGHDR and CDR2 SFDVKD. The V end was cut by 7 bases, the J end by 3 bases, with 9 bases between. The CDR3 spells CATSQGNNQPQHF. The CDR3 DNA reads TGTGCCACCAGCCAGGGCAACAATCAGCCCCAGCATTTT.

Ten or more counts support this clonotype. The chain carries TRBV3-1 and TRBJ2-3, with 9 bases fitting TRBD1. J was trimmed by 5 bases and V by 1 base; bases with no gene match: 7. Looked up from germline, CDR1 is LGHDT and CDR2 is YNNKEL (reference sequence). The CDR3 consists of 16 residues. The CDR3 is CASSQVGDRVGDTQYF. CDR3 bases: TGTGCCAGCAGCCAAGTGGGGGACAGGGTAGGAGATACGCAGTATTTT.

There are many counts of this clonotype. V is TRBV20-1 and J is TRBJ2-5; D tentatively fits TRBD1 or TRBD2 (6 bases each). The CDR3 spans 15 residues. V was trimmed by 5 bases and J by 3 bases, leaving 19 bases between them. The germline CDR1 and CDR2 sequences are DFQATT and SNEGSKA (reference sequence). In DNA form, the CDR3 reads TGCAGTGCTTTAATGGGGGGCGCCGGGAAAGAGACCCAGTACTTC. Protein: CSALMGGAGKETQYF.

The sample holds many counts of this clonotype. This CDR3 reads CASSPVVARDNEQFF. CDR3 coding DNA: TGTGCCAGCAGCCCCGTAGTAGCGAGGGACAATGAGCAGTTCTTC. V gene TRBV11-2 combines with J gene TRBJ2-1; D is possibly TRBD2 (5 bases). Trimming removed 5 bases at V and 5 bases at J, with 16 bases between. The germline gives CDR1 SGHAT, CDR2 FQNNGV. The CDR3 loop spans 15 amino acids.

This clonotype was counted at least ten times. The chain combines TRBV3-2 with TRBJ2-7; TRBD2 is taken as the D call from the table, unchecked against the DNA. TRBV3-2 has pseudogene status. The CDR3 contains 14 residues. The chain's CDR3 is CASSQTCGSYEQYF. CDR3 DNA sequence: TGTGCCAGCAGCCAGACCTGCGGGAGCTACGAGCAGTACTTC.

This clonotype was detected many times. The chain recombines TRBV12-3 or TRBV12-4 with TRBJ1-5; weak D call: TRBD1 (5 bases). V gave up 5 bases and J gave up 11 bases, with 13 bases separating them. The length of the CDR3 is 12 residues. CDR3 sequence (DNA): TGTGCCAGCAGTCCCAACGGGGGGGCCCAGCATTTT. This sequence encodes CASSPNGGAQHF.

This clonotype occurred many times. The CDR3 bases are TGTGCCAGCAGTTTCTGGTCCGGAATCCCTGAAGCTTTCTTT. It is translated as CASSFWSGIPEAFF. V and J are TRBV12-3 or TRBV12-4 and TRBJ1-1; D call uncertain. The CDR3 covers 14 residues. The V end was cut by 3 bases, the J end by 6 bases, with 14 bases between.

This clonotype was picked up many times. This chain links TRBV7-3 with TRBJ2-5; tentatively, D is TRBD2 (6 bases). Germline loops: CDR1 SGHTA, CDR2 FQGTGA. V lost 5 bases, J lost 1 base, and 11 bases lay in between. There are 14 residues in the CDR3. In DNA form, the CDR3 reads TGTGCCAGCAGCCGATCGGGGGTCCAAGAGACCCAGTACTTC. It specifies CASSRSGVQETQYF.

The chain uses TRBV20-1 and TRBJ1-6, with 9 bases matching TRBD1. The germline V gene has CDR1 DFQATT and CDR2 SNEGSKA (reference sequence). Germline trimming cut 5 bases from V and 5 bases from J; bases unmatched to any gene: 4. This CDR3 contains 14 residues. This CDR3 reads CSASDRGDNSPLHF. DNA for the CDR3: TGCAGTGCTTCGGACAGGGGAGATAATTCACCCCTCCACTTT.

This clonotype occurred many times. The chain employs TRBV24-1 and TRBJ1-2, with 7 bases lining up with TRBD1. This CDR3 comprises 15 residues. With 4 bases clipped from V and 5 bases from J, the junction kept 9 bases outside the gene matches. The germline V gene encodes CDR1 KGHDR and CDR2 SFDVKD. This CDR3 reads CATSDPPGQLYGYTF. The CDR3 nucleotides are TGTGCCACCAGTGACCCGCCGGGACAGCTTTATGGCTACACCTTC.

The sample holds many counts of this clonotype. The CDR3 spells CSVAKIGANTGELFF. CDR3 DNA: TGCAGCGTTGCCAAGATCGGGGCGAACACCGGGGAGCTGTTTTTT. The rearrangement uses TRBV29-1 and TRBJ2-2, with D perhaps matching TRBD2 (5 bases). The V gene's germline CDR1 is SQVTM and CDR2 ANQGSEA. The CDR3 runs to 15 residues. Trimming removed 4 bases at V and 0 bases at J, with 12 bases between.

This clonotype was found many times. J is TRBJ2-6 and V is TRBV6-2 or TRBV6-3, with D perhaps matching TRBD1 (8 bases). Germline loops: CDR1 MNHEY, CDR2 SVGEGT. The V end lost 11 bases, the J end lost 0 bases, and 17 bases lay between the germline ends. This CDR3 is built from 16 residues. The CDR3 loop is CAGNRGGTSGANVLTF. DNA for the CDR3: TGTGCCGGCAACAGGGGGGGAACCTCTGGGGCCAACGTCCTGACTTTC.

This clonotype was found many times. The J gene is TRBJ2-7, the V gene TRBV20-1, with TRBD1 as a possible D gene (5 bases). The CDR3 is 12 amino acids. CDR1 is DFQATT and CDR2 is SNEGSKA in the germline V gene (reference sequence). V lost 4 bases to trimming and J lost 3 bases, with 10 bases between them. CDR3: CSAKGQGYEQYF. In DNA, the CDR3 is TGCAGTGCTAAAGGTCAGGGCTACGAGCAGTACTTC.

This clonotype was found many times. The chain employs TRBV7-9 and TRBJ1-5, with a tentative D call TRBD1 (6 bases). V was pared by 1 base and J by 1 base, with 8 bases between. Germline V gene lookup returns CDR1 SEHNR and CDR2 FQNEAQ (reference sequence). This CDR3 region has 15 residues. CDR3 DNA: TGTGCCAGCAGCTTAGGACAGGACAGCAATCAGCCCCAGCATTTT. Its translation: CASSLGQDSNQPQHF.

This clonotype was counted ten times or more. The chain uses TRBV20-1 and TRBJ1-5; possible D gene TRBD1, 5 bases. Germline-derived CDR1 and CDR2 are DFQATT and SNEGSKA (reference sequence). The CDR3 is 13 amino acids. V was trimmed by 0 bases and J by 2 bases, leaving 5 bases between them. CDR3 coding DNA: TGCAGTGCTAGAGAACAGGGCAATCAGCCCCAGCATTTT. This encodes CSAREQGNQPQHF.